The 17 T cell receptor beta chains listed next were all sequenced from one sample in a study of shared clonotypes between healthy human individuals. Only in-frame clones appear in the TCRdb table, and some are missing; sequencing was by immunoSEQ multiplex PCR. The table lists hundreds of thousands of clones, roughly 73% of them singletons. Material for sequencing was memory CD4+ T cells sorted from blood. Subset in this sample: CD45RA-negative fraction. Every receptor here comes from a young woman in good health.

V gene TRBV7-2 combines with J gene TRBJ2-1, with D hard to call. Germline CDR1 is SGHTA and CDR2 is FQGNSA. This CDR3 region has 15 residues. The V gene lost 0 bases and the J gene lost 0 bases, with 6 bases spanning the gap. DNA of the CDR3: TGTGCCAGCAGCTTAGCGCTTAGCTCCTACAATGAGCAGTTCTTC. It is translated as CASSLALSSYNEQFF.

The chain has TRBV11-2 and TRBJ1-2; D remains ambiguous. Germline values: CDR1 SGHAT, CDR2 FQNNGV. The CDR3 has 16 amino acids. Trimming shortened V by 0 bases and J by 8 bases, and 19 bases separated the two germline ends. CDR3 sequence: CASSLDRGASVWGYTF. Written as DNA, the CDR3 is TGTGCCAGCAGCTTAGATCGCGGAGCCTCGGTTTGGGGCTACACCTTC.

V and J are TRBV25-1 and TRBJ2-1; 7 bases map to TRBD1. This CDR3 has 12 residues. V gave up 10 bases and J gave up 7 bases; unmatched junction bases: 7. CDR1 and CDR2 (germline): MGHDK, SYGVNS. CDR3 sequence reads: CATVTRGNEQFF. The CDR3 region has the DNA TGTGCCACCGTTACCAGGGGGAATGAGCAGTTCTTC.

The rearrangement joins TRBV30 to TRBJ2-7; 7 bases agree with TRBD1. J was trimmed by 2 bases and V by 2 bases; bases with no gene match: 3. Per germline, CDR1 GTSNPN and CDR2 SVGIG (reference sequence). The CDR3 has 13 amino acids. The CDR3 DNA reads TGTGCCTGGAGTCGGGACAGTCCCTACGAGCAGTACTTC. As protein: CAWSRDSPYEQYF.

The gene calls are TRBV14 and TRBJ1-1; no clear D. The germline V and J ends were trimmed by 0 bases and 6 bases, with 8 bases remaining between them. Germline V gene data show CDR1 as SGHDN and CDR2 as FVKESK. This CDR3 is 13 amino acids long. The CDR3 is CASSQEYNSEAFF. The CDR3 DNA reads TGTGCCAGCAGCCAAGAATACAACTCTGAAGCTTTCTTT.

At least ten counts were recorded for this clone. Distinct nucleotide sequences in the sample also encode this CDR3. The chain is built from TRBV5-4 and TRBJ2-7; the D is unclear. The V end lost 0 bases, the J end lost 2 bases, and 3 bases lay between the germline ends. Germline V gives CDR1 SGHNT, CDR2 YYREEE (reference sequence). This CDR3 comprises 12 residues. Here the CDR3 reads CASSLGTYEQYF. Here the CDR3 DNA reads TGTGCCAGCAGCTTGGGCACCTACGAGCAGTACTTC.

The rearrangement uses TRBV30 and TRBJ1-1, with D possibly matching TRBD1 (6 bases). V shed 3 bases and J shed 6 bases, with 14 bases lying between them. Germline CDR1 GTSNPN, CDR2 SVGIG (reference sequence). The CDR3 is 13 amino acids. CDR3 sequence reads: CAWRRKAGAEAFF. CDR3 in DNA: TGTGCCTGGAGGAGGAAGGCAGGGGCTGAAGCTTTCTTT.

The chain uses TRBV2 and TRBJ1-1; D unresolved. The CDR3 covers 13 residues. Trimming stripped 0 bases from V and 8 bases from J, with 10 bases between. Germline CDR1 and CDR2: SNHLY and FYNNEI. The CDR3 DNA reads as TGTGCCAGCAGTGAAGCGCTTCTTGGGGAAGCTTTCTTT. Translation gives CASSEALLGEAFF.

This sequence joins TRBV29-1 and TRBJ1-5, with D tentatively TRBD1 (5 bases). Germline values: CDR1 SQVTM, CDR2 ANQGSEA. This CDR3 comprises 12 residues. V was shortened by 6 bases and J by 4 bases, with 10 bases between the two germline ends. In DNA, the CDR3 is TGCAGCGTAGGGACGGTAAATCAGCCCCAGCATTTT. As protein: CSVGTVNQPQHF.

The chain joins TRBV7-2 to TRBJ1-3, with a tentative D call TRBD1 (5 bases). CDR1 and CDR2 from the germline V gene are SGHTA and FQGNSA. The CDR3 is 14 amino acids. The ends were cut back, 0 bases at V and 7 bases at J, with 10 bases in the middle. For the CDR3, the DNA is TGTGCCAGCAGCTTAGCACTGCGGGGGAACACCATATATTTT. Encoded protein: CASSLALRGNTIYF.

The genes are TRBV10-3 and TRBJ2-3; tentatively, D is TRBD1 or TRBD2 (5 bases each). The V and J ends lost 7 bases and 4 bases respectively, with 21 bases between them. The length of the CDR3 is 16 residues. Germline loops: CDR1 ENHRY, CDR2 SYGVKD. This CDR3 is CAITPGTSAAPDTQYF. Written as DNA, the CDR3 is TGTGCCATCACCCCTGGGACCTCCGCGGCCCCAGATACGCAGTATTTT.

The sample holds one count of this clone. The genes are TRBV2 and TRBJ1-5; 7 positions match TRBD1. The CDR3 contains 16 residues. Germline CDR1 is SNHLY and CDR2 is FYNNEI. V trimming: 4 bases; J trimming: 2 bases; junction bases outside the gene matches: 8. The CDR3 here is CASSGTTGVRNQPQHF. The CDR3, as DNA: TGTGCCAGCAGTGGGACTACAGGGGTGCGCAATCAGCCCCAGCATTTT.

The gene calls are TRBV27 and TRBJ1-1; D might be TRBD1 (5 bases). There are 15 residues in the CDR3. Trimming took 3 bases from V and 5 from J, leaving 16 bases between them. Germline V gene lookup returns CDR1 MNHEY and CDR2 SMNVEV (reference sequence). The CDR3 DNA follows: TGTGCCAGCAGTTTCTCCGGACAAAGTCAAACTGAAGCTTTCTTT. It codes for CASSFSGQSQTEAFF.

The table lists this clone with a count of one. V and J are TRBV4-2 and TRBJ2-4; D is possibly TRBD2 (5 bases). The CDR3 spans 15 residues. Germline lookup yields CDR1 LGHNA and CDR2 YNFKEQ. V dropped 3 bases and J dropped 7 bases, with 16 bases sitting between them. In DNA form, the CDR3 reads TGTGCCAGCAGCCACGGATTGACGTCGGGGAACATTCAGTACTTC. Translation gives CASSHGLTSGNIQYF.

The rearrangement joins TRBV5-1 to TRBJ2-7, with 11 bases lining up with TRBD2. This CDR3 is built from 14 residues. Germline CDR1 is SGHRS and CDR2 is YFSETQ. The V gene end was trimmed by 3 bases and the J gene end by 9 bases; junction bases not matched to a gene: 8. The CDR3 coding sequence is TGCGCCAGCAGCTGGGGGACTAGCGGAAACATGCAGTACTTC. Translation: CASSWGTSGNMQYF. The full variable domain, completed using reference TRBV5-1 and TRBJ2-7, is KAGVTQTPRYLIKTRGQQVTLSCSPISGHRSVSWYQQTPGQGLQFLFEYFSETQRNKGNFPGRFSGRQFSNSRSEMNVSTLELGDSALYLCASSWGTSGNMQYFGPGTRLTVT.

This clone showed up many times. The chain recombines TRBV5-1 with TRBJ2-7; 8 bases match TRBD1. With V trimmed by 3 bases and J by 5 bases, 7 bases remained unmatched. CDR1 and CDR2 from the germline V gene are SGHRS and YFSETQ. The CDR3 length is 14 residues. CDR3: CASSSQGAGNEQYF. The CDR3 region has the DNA TGCGCCAGCAGCTCCCAGGGGGCAGGGAACGAGCAGTACTTC.

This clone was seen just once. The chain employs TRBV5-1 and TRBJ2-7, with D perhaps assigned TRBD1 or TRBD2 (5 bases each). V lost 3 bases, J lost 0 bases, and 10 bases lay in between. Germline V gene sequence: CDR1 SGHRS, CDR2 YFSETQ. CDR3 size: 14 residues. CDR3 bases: TGCGCCAGCAGCTCCCGGGACGTCTCCTACGAGCAGTACTTC. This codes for CASSSRDVSYEQYF.